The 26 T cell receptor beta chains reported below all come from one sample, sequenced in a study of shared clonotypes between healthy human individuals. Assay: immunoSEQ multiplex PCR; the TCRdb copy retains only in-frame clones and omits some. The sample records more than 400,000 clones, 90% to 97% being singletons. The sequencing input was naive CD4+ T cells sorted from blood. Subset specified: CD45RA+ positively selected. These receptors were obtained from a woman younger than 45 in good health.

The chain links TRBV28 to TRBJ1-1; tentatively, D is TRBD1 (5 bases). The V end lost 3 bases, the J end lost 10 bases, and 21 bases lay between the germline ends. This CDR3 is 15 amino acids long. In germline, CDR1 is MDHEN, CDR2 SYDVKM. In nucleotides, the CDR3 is TGTGCCAGCAGTTTGGATAGGGGCTTGCCTTTCCGAGCTTTCTTT. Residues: CASSLDRGLPFRAFF.

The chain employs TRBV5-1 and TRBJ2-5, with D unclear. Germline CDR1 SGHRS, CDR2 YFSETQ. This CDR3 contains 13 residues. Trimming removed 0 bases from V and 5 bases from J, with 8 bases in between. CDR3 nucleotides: TGCGCCAGCAGCTTGGTAGGCCACGAGACCCAGTACTTC. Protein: CASSLVGHETQYF. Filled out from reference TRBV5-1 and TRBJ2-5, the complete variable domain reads KAGVTQTPRYLIKTRGQQVTLSCSPISGHRSVSWYQQTPGQGLQFLFEYFSETQRNKGNFPGRFSGRQFSNSRSEMNVSTLELGDSALYLCASSLVGHETQYFGPGTRLLVL.

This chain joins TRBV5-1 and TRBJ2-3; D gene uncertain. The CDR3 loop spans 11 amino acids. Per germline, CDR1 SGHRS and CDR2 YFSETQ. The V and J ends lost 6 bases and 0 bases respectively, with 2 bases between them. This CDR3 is CASTSTDTQYF. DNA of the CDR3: TGCGCCAGCACCAGCACAGATACGCAGTATTTT.

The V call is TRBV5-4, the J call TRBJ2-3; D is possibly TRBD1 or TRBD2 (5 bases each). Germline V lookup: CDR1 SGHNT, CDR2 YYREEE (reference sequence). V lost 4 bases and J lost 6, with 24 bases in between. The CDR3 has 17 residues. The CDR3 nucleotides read TGTGCCAGCAGCCGGGGCTTGGGGGAGTTATGGATTGATACGCAGTATTTT. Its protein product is CASSRGLGELWIDTQYF.

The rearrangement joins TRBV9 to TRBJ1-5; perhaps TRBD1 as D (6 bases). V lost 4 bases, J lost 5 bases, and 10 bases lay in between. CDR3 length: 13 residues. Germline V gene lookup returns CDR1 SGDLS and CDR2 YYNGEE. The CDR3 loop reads CASSRDTYQPQHF. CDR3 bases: TGTGCCAGCAGCCGGGACACTTATCAGCCCCAGCATTTT.

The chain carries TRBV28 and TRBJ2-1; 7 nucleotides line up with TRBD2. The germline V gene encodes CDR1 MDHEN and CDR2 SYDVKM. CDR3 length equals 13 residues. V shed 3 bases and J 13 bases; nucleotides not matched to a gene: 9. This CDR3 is CASSLIAGVGQFF. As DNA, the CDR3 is TGTGCCAGCAGTTTGATTGCGGGAGTAGGACAGTTCTTC.

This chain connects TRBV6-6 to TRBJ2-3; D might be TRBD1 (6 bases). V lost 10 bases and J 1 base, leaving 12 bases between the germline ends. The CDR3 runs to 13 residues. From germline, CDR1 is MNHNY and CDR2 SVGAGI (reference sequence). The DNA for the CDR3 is TGTGCCATCAGACAGGAGGGCACAGATACGCAGTATTTT. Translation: CAIRQEGTDTQYF.

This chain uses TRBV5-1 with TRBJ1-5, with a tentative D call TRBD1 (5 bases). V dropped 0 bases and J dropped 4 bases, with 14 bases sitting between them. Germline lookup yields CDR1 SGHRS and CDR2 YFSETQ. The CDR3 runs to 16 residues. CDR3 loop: CASSLDGAGPNQPQHF. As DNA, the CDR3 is TGCGCCAGCAGCTTGGATGGGGCAGGCCCAAATCAGCCCCAGCATTTT. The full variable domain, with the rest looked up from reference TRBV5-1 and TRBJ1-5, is KAGVTQTPRYLIKTRGQQVTLSCSPISGHRSVSWYQQTPGQGLQFLFEYFSETQRNKGNFPGRFSGRQFSNSRSEMNVSTLELGDSALYLCASSLDGAGPNQPQHFGDGTRLSIL.

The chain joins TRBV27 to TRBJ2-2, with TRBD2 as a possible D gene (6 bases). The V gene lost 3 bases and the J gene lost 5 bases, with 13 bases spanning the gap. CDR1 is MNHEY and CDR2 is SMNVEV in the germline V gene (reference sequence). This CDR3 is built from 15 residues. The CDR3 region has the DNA TGTGCCAGCAGTTTTCGGGAGATGATTACCGGGGAGCTGTTTTTT. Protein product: CASSFREMITGELFF.

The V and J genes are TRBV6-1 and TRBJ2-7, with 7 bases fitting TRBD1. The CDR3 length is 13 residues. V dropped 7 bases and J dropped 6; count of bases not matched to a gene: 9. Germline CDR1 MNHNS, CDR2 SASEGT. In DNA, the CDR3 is TGTGCCAGCATCGGTTCGACAGGGAGCGAGCAGTACTTC. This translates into CASIGSTGSEQYF.

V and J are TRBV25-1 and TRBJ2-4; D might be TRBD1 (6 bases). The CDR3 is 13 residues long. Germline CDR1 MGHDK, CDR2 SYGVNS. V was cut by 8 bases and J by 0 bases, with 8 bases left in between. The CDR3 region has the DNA TGTGCCAGCTGGGGACAAGCCAAAAACATTCAGTACTTC. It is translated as CASWGQAKNIQYF.

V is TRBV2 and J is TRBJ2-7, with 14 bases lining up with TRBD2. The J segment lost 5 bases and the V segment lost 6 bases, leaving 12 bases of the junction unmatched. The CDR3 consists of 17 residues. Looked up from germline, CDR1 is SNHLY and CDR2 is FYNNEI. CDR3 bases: TGTGCCAGCAGCGAGGGACTAGCGGGAGCGACCGGCCACGAGCAGTACTTC. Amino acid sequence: CASSEGLAGATGHEQYF.

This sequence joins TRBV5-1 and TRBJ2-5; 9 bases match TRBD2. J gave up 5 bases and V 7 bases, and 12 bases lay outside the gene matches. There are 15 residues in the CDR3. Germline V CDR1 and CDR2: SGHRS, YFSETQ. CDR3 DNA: TGCGCCAGCGTCAAAGGGGCTAGCGGGATCGAGACCCAGTACTTC. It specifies CASVKGASGIETQYF.

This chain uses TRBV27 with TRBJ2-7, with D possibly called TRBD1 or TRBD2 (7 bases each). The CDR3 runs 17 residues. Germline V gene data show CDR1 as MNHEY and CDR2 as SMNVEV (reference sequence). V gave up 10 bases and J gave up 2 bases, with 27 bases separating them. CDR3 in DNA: TGTGCCAACAGCCTTTTCTGGGAGGGGGCGAGTCCCTACGAGCAGTACTTC. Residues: CANSLFWEGASPYEQYF.

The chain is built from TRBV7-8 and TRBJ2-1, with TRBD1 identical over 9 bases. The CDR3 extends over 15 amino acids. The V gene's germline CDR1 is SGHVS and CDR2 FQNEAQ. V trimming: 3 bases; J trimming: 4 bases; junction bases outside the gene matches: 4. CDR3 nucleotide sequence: TGTGCCAGCAGCTTTTCGGGACAGGGATACAATGAGCAGTTCTTC. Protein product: CASSFSGQGYNEQFF.

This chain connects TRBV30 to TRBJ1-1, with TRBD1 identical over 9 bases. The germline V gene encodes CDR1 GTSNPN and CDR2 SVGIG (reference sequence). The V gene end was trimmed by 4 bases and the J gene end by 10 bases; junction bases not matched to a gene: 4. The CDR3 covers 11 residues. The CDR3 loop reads CAWKTGGLAFF. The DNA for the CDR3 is TGTGCCTGGAAAACAGGGGGCTTAGCTTTCTTT.

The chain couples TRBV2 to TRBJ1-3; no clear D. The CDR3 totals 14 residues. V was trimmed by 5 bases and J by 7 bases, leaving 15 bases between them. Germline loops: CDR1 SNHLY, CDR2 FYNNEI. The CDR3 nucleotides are TGTGCCAGCAGTTCACGCCCTAACCAGAACACCATATATTTT. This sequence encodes CASSSRPNQNTIYF.

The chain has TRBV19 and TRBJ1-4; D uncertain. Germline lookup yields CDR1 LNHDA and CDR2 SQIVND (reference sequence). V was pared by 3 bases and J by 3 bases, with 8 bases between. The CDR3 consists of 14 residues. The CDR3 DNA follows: TGTGCCAGTAGTATCTCTACCTCTAATGAAAAACTGTTTTTT. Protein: CASSISTSNEKLFF.

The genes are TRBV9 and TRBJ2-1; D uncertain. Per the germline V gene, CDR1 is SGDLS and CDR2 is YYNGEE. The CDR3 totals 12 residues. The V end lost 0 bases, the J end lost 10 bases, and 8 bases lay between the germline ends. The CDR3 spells CASSVALTEQFF. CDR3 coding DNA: TGTGCCAGCAGCGTAGCTTTGACCGAGCAGTTCTTC.

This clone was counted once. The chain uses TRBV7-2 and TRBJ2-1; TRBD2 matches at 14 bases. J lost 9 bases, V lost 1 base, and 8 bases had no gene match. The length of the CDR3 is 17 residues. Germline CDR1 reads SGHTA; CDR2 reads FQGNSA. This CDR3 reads CASSLVGTSGSFGEQFF. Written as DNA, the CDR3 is TGTGCCAGCAGCTTAGTTGGGACTAGCGGGAGTTTCGGTGAGCAGTTCTTC.

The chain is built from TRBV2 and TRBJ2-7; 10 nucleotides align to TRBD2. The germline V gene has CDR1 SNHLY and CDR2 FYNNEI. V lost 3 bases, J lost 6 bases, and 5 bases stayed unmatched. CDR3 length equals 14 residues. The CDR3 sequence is CASSDSSGSPEQYF. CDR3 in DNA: TGTGCCAGCAGTGACTCTAGCGGGAGTCCCGAGCAGTACTTC.

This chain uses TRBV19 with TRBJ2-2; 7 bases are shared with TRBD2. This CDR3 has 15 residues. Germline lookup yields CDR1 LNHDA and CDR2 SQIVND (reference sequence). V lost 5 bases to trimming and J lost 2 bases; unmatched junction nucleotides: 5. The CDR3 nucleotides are TGTGCCAGTAGTTGGGGAGGGAGTAACACCGGGGAGCTGTTTTTT. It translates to CASSWGGSNTGELFF. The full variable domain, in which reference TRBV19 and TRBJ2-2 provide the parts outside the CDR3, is DGGITQSPKYLFRKEGQNVTLSCEQNLNHDAMYWYRQDPGQGLRLIYYSQIVNDFQKGDIAEGYSVSREKKESFPLTVTSAQKNPTAFYLCASSWGGSNTGELFFGEGSRLTVL.

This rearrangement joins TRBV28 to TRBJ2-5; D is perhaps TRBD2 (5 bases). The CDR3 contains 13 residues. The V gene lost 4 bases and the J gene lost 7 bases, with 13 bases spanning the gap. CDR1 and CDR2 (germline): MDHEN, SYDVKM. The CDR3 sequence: CASSYRGVWTQYF. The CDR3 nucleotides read TGTGCCAGCAGTTACCGGGGAGTGTGGACCCAGTACTTC. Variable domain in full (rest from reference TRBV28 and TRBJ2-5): DVKVTQSSRYLVKRTGEKVFLECVQDMDHENMFWYRQDPGLGLRLIYFSYDVKMKEKGDIPEGYSVSREKKERFSLILESASTNQTSMYLCASSYRGVWTQYFGPGTRLLVL.

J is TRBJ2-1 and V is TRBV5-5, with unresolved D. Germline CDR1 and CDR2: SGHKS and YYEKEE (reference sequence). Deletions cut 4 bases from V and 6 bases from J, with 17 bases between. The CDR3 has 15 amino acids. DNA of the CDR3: TGTGCCAGCAGCCACATACCTCCGGGTGGCAATGAGCAGTTCTTC. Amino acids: CASSHIPPGGNEQFF.

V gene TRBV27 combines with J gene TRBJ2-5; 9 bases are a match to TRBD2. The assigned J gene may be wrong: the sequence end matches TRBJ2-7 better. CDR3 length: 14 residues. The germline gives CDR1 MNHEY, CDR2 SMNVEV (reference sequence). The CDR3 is CASSLQREAYEQYF. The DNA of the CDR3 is TGTGCCAGCAGTTTGCAGCGGGAGGCCTACGAGCAGTACTTC.

This chain's CDR3 is CASSRKGTGNTEAFF. CDR3 DNA: TGTGCCAGCAGTCGTAAGGGGACAGGGAACACTGAAGCTTTCTTT. The chain links TRBV7-8 to TRBJ1-1, with 8 bases identical to TRBD1. V shed 6 bases, J shed 1 base, and the junction held 7 bases outside the gene matches. CDR3 size: 15 residues. The germline gives CDR1 SGHVS, CDR2 FQNEAQ. The entire variable domain, with the rest obtained from reference TRBV7-8 and TRBJ1-1, is as follows: GAGVSQSPRYKVAKRGQDVALRCDPISGHVSLFWYQQALGQGPEFLTYFQNEAQLDKSGLPSDRFFAERPEGSVSTLKIQRTQQEDSAVYLCASSRKGTGNTEAFFGQGTRLTVV.